This T cell receptor (beta chain) was recovered during a study of blood T cell repertoires in COVID-19. Germline V gene data show CDR1 as SGDLS and CDR2 as YYNGEE. The CDR3 loop spans 15 amino acids. V was pared by 7 bases and J by 0 bases, with 5 bases of the junction left unmatched. Method: immunoSEQ multiplex PCR; TCRdb's copy keeps in-frame clones and lacks some. The data contain roughly 80,000 clones, over 75% of them singletons. The source of this sequence is a human donor in a cohort sampled during active COVID-19. What was sequenced was peripheral blood. This chain links TRBV9 with TRBJ2-3; 10 bases fit TRBD2. DNA for the CDR3: TGTGCCAGCGGAGAAGCGGGAGGGAGCACAGATACGCAGTATTTT. Translating it yields CASGEAGGSTDTQYF.